This paragraph reports one TCR beta chain. This record belongs to a study of technical replicates of blood from a few donors. Method: immunoSEQ multiplex PCR; TCRdb's copy keeps in-frame clones and lacks some. Of under 95,000 clones in the sample, roughly nine tenths were seen once. Germline-derived CDR1 and CDR2 are SGHRS and YFSETQ. V was cut by 3 bases and J by 5 bases, with 17 bases left in between. The CDR3 covers 15 residues. Source material: T cells isolated from PBMCs. The TCR was taken from a human donor in good health. Some clones in this sample may be carry-over from other donors' samples. The rearrangement joins TRBV5-1 to TRBJ1-1; no clear D. CDR3 loop: CASSSGPRGRTEAFF. For the CDR3, the DNA is TGCGCCAGCAGCTCTGGTCCCAGAGGGAGGACTGAAGCTTTCTTT.